These T cell receptor beta chains were read from a single sample in a study of CD8 T cells in Susac syndrome. TCRdb re-called the immunoSEQ multiplex PCR reads with MiXCR, one entry per CDR3 protein. Among 65,000 to 85,000 distinct CDR3 sequences listed, 93% were seen once. The source material was CD8+ T cells from PBMCs. Receptors originate from a human donor with Susac syndrome. Both conserved end residues are part of each CDR3. The order of the fields is CDR3 protein, CDR3 DNA, clone size, D gene, J gene, V gene, CDR3 length. A D gene is named only where the DNA matches it firmly. A row's size may be missing; if present it is once, few, many or a size class.

CDR3: CASSYHYDGLHETGELFF; DNA: TGTGCCAGCAGTTATCATTATGACGGCCTGCACGAGACCGGGGAGCTGTTTTTT; size: -; D: -; J: TRBJ2-2; V: TRBV6-2/TRBV6-3; length: 18
CDR3: CASSPGTLVEEKLFF; DNA: TGTGCCAGCAGTCCCGGGACCTTAGTAGAGGAAAAACTGTTTTTT; size: -; D: -; J: TRBJ1-4; V: TRBV6-5; length: 15
CDR3: CASSRTSGSFRGYEQYF; DNA: TGTGCCAGCAGTCGGACTAGCGGTTCCTTCAGGGGCTACGAGCAGTACTTC; size: -; D: TRBD2; J: TRBJ2-7; V: TRBV12-3/TRBV12-4; length: 17
CDR3: CASSTGPNTEAFF; DNA: TGTGCCAGTAGTACGGGGCCCAACACTGAAGCTTTCTTT; size: few; D: -; J: TRBJ1-1; V: TRBV19; length: 13
CDR3: CASSPLDSSNYGYTF; DNA: TGCGCCAGCAGCCCCTTGGACAGCTCTAATTATGGCTACACCTTC; size: -; D: -; J: TRBJ1-2; V: TRBV5-1; length: 15
CDR3: CAISESGGTDTQYF; DNA: TGTGCCATCAGTGAGTCAGGTGGGACAGATACGCAGTATTTT; size: once; D: -; J: TRBJ2-3; V: TRBV10-3; length: 14
CDR3: CASSEGGEQYF; DNA: TGTGCCAGCAGTGAAGGGGGCGAGCAGTACTTC; size: -; D: -; J: TRBJ2-7; V: TRBV2; length: 11
CDR3: CASSDRANTGELFF; DNA: TGTGCCAGCAGTGATCGGGCAAACACCGGGGAGCTGTTTTTT; size: -; D: -; J: TRBJ2-2; V: TRBV6-4; length: 14
CDR3: CASSPITEYGYTF; DNA: TGCGCCAGCAGCCCTATCACGGAGTATGGCTACACCTTC; size: -; D: -; J: TRBJ1-2; V: TRBV5-1; length: 13
CDR3: CASRPSGWSSYNEQFF; DNA: TGCGCCAGCAGGCCTAGCGGGTGGAGCTCCTACAATGAGCAGTTCTTC; size: -; D: TRBD2; J: TRBJ2-1; V: TRBV5-1; length: 16
CDR3: CSAPDRFSYEQYF; DNA: TGCAGTGCGCCGGACAGGTTCTCCTACGAGCAGTACTTC; size: -; D: TRBD1; J: TRBJ2-7; V: TRBV20-1; length: 13
CDR3: CASSLDSQYEQYF; DNA: TGCGCCAGCAGCTTGGACTCCCAATACGAGCAGTACTTC; size: -; D: -; J: TRBJ2-7; V: TRBV5-1; length: 13
CDR3: CSGADPGHLSYEQYF; DNA: TGCAGTGGAGCGGACCCGGGACACCTCTCCTACGAGCAGTACTTC; size: -; D: -; J: TRBJ2-7; V: TRBV20-1; length: 15
CDR3: CASSPQQGGGRPSGVHEQFF; DNA: TGTGCCAGCAGCCCCCAACAGGGTGGAGGACGTCCTAGCGGGGTACATGAGCAGTTCTTC; size: once; D: TRBD2; J: TRBJ2-1; V: TRBV7-3; length: 20
CDR3: CASSSVSFNEKLFF; DNA: TGTGCCAGTAGTAGCGTCAGCTTTAATGAAAAACTGTTTTTT; size: -; D: -; J: TRBJ1-4; V: TRBV19; length: 14
CDR3: CASSQEVSEGINTDTQYF; DNA: TGCGCCAGCAGCCAAGAGGTTTCGGAGGGCATAAACACAGATACGCAGTATTTT; size: -; D: -; J: TRBJ2-3; V: TRBV4-3; length: 18
CDR3: CASRTRASGNPSTDTQYF; DNA: TGTGCCAGCAGGACTCGGGCTAGCGGGAATCCTAGCACAGATACGCAGTATTTT; size: -; D: TRBD2; J: TRBJ2-3; V: TRBV2; length: 18
CDR3: CASSPLMGLGGDTQYF; DNA: TGTGCCAGCAGCCCCTTGATGGGACTCGGCGGAGATACGCAGTATTTT; size: -; D: -; J: TRBJ2-3; V: TRBV9; length: 16
CDR3: CASTNQPANPEQYF; DNA: TGTGCCAGCACAAATCAGCCTGCCAACCCCGAGCAGTACTTC; size: -; D: -; J: TRBJ2-7; V: TRBV6-2/TRBV6-3; length: 14
CDR3: CASSRQPQFF; DNA: TGTGCCAGCAGTCGACAGCCGCAGTTCTTC; size: -; D: -; J: TRBJ2-1; V: TRBV6-7; length: 10
CDR3: CASSRQNTGELFF; DNA: TGTGCCAGCAGCAGGCAGAACACCGGGGAGCTGTTTTTT; size: -; D: -; J: TRBJ2-2; V: TRBV11-3; length: 13
CDR3: CSATAPGLDGGEQFF; DNA: TGCAGTGCTACAGCTCCGGGACTAGATGGGGGCGAGCAGTTCTTC; size: -; D: TRBD2; J: TRBJ2-1; V: TRBV20-1; length: 15
CDR3: CASSVGTSGGSDTQYF; DNA: TGTGCCAGCAGCGTAGGGACTAGCGGGGGGTCCGATACGCAGTATTTT; size: -; D: TRBD2; J: TRBJ2-3; V: TRBV9; length: 16
CDR3: CASSPTLNTEAFF; DNA: TGTGCCAGCAGCCCAACACTGAACACTGAAGCTTTCTTT; size: -; D: -; J: TRBJ1-1; V: TRBV14; length: 13
CDR3: CASSLSRVTYEQYF; DNA: TGTGCCAGCAGTTTATCCAGGGTTACTTACGAGCAGTACTTC; size: -; D: -; J: TRBJ2-7; V: TRBV27; length: 14
CDR3: CASSMDLAGASEQFF; DNA: TGTGCCAGCAGTATGGACCTAGCGGGGGCCTCTGAGCAGTTCTTC; size: -; D: TRBD2; J: TRBJ2-1; V: TRBV6-1; length: 15
CDR3: CATSRDQRLGPQHF; DNA: TGTGCCACCAGCAGAGATCAACGACTAGGGCCCCAGCATTTT; size: -; D: -; J: TRBJ1-5; V: TRBV15; length: 14
CDR3: CASREDLTDTQYF; DNA: TGTGCCAGTAGGGAGGACCTTACGGATACGCAGTATTTT; size: -; D: -; J: TRBJ2-3; V: TRBV19; length: 13
CDR3: CSAREGRASGAGKDTQYF; DNA: TGCAGTGCTAGAGAAGGCAGAGCCAGCGGGGCCGGGAAAGATACGCAGTATTTT; size: once; D: TRBD2; J: TRBJ2-3; V: TRBV20-1; length: 18
CDR3: CASSLGGDTQYF; DNA: TGTGCCAGCAGCTTAGGTGGAGATACGCAGTATTTT; size: -; D: -; J: TRBJ2-3; V: TRBV13; length: 12
CDR3: CASSTQGNTGELFF; DNA: TGTGCCAGCAGCACACAGGGGAACACCGGGGAGCTGTTTTTT; size: -; D: -; J: TRBJ2-2; V: TRBV6-2/TRBV6-3; length: 14
CDR3: CATKTGYNEKLFF; DNA: TGTGCCACAAAGACAGGGTATAATGAAAAACTGTTTTTT; size: -; D: TRBD1; J: TRBJ1-4; V: TRBV2; length: 13
CDR3: CASSVGPGTGYHEQYF; DNA: TGTGCCAGCAGCGTAGGTCCCGGGACAGGGTACCACGAGCAGTACTTC; size: -; D: TRBD1; J: TRBJ2-7; V: TRBV7-9; length: 16
CDR3: CASSLGTGADTQYF; DNA: TGTGCCAGCAGCCTCGGGACGGGGGCAGATACGCAGTATTTT; size: -; D: -; J: TRBJ2-3; V: TRBV14; length: 14
CDR3: CASSLARTADNEQFF; DNA: TGTGCCAGCAGCTTAGCTAGGACAGCGGACAATGAGCAGTTCTTC; size: -; D: -; J: TRBJ2-1; V: TRBV7-8; length: 15
CDR3: CASSLRDRRDEKLFF; DNA: TGTGCCAGCAGCCTTAGGGACAGACGCGACGAAAAACTGTTTTTT; size: once; D: TRBD1; J: TRBJ1-4; V: TRBV7-9; length: 15
CDR3: CASDKNVGRPNTNYGYTF; DNA: TGTGCCAGCGACAAAAACGTGGGGAGGCCCAACACTAACTATGGCTACACCTTC; size: -; D: -; J: TRBJ1-2; V: TRBV12-3/TRBV12-4; length: 18